This T cell receptor beta chain was documented in a study of blood T cell repertoires in COVID-19. Study details: Some COVID-19 samples were acute and others convalescent; all came from the United States, Italy and Spain.

CDR3 size: 12 residues. Trimming removed 0 bases from V and 12 bases from J, with 9 bases in between. Germline-derived CDR1 and CDR2 are PRHDT and FYEKMQ (reference sequence). As handled by the study authors: Nucleated cell counts were estimated from reference gene primer amplification. The assay was immunoSEQ multiplex PCR, and TCRdb's table has in-frame clones only and misses some. V and J calls and clone size are given by that table; D and trimming were obtained from the DNA. The table lists 120,000 to 150,000 clones, more than 70% of them singletons. The TCR was taken from a man aged 45-65 years with active or convalescent COVID-19. V and J are TRBV13 and TRBJ2-4, with D perhaps matching TRBD1 (5 bases). The sample taken for sequencing was peripheral blood. The CDR3 here is CASSLGQADQYF. As DNA, the CDR3 is TGTGCCAGCAGCTTAGGACAGGCCGATCAGTACTTC.